This T cell receptor beta chain is drawn from a study of T cells after yellow fever vaccination. Germline CDR1 is SGHTA and CDR2 is FQGNSA. Losses at the gene ends were 5 bases for V and 7 bases for J; bases not matched to a gene: 7. The CDR3 contains 15 residues. TCRdb analysed the 5' RACE reads with MiXCR anew, one entry per CDR3 protein. This table holds around 350,000 distinct CDR3 sequences, roughly 10% found once. There are a few counts of this clonotype. The clonotype was recovered from a man younger than 35 who received the YFV17D yellow fever vaccine. The sample was PBMCs, taken on the day of the first yellow fever vaccination. The V call is TRBV7-2, the J call TRBJ2-1; TRBD2 matches 11 bases. The CDR3 nucleotides are TGTGCCAGCAGCCCCTATAGCGGGGGGGCGAATGAGCAGTTCTTC. It translates to CASSPYSGGANEQFF.